Reported below is one T cell receptor beta chain. This clonotype was counted many times. Its target antigen remains unknown. The sample holds no much larger clone one base away, and base qualities are not on file. This record belongs to a study (dated by TCRdb to 2016 to 2018). Libraries came from RT-PCR. Sequenced using an Illumina MiSeq. TCRdb handled the public reads itself, with Q25 trimming in fastp and clone calling in MiXCR, and kept productive beta chains. All rows with the same CDR3 protein become a single entry with the most common DNA and genes. Here the sample has more than 550,000 distinct CDR3 sequences; over 12% occur a single time. The top ten clones comprise 3.6% of the sample. As encoded in the germline V gene, CDR1 is ENHRY while CDR2 is SYGVKD. The CDR3 sequence holds 15 residues, the cysteine and phenylalanine included. The kept DNA is CDR3 alone, 45 bases in frame from the first base. V gives up 3 bases and J gives up 7 bases, and the segment between their germline ends measures 19 bases.

Recombination linked TRBV10-3 to TRBJ2-7; tentative D gene TRBD1, with 7 bases matching. Sequenced sample: memory CD4+ T cells from blood. The clonotype was recovered from a female donor in good health, serving as a healthy control. The nucleotides read TGTGCCATCAGTGATCGCGGGACAGTGAGTAGAGAGCAGTACTTC. Its protein is CAISDRGTVSREQYF.